Listed below are T cell receptor beta chains from one sample, sequenced in a study of cytomegalovirus exposure and HLA in healthy donors. The data were produced by immunoSEQ multiplex PCR, yet TCRdb's version contains in-frame clones alone and is incomplete. The repertoire includes 200,000 or so clones, around nine tenths of them detected once, and 0.8% to 1.2% sits in the top ten. Specimen: PBMCs. These TCRs come from a woman younger than 30 in good health and CMV-seronegative. Each CDR3 is given with its conserved first and last residue. Each record gives: D gene, J gene, V gene, CDR3 protein. The D gene is left open where the match is weak.

TRBD2	TRBJ2-5	TRBV6-5	CASMRTSGIGETQYF
TRBD1	TRBJ2-7	TRBV28	CASRVTGGTYEQYF
NA	TRBJ1-5	TRBV6-6	CASRVQGFTDQPQHF
TRBD2	TRBJ2-1	TRBV5-8	CASSSLTPSGSGEQFF
NA	TRBJ2-7	TRBV13	CASSFSDISYEQYF
TRBD2	TRBJ2-1	TRBV27	CASRRRLAGPYNEQFF
TRBD1	TRBJ2-3	TRBV19	CASSMIRDRGTDTQYF
NA	TRBJ1-1	TRBV5-1	CASSLAGWAGESNTEAFF
NA	TRBJ2-3	TRBV27	CASKPSRSSSTDTQYF
TRBD1	TRBJ1-1	TRBV29-1	CSVPGDRVDTEAFF
TRBD1	TRBJ1-1	TRBV28	CASSPLQGVFVVNTEAFF
NA	TRBJ1-1	TRBV9	CASSVNAQGLTPTEAFF
TRBD1	TRBJ1-5	TRBV6-6	CASSSGTGGWDQPQHF
NA	TRBJ1-1	TRBV7-3	CASSPQGFTEAFF
NA	TRBJ1-1	TRBV28	CASSEAVGGRNTEAFF
NA	TRBJ2-3	TRBV5-4	CASSLGPSTDTQYF
NA	TRBJ1-2	TRBV11-2	CASSIWGVGAPDGYTF
TRBD2	TRBJ2-1	TRBV7-2	CASSLRLAGVEQFF
TRBD1	TRBJ2-2	TRBV7-9	CASSLDLKGQGIDTGELFF
TRBD1	TRBJ2-5	TRBV6-5	CASSDRAETQYF